This TCR beta chain emerged from a study of CD4 T cell repertoires in COVID-19. The study's findings and limits: Sharing of several most expanded SARS-CoV-2-reactive clonotypes across memory subsets suggested intraclonal diversification.

The data were produced by immunoSEQ multiplex PCR, yet TCRdb's version contains in-frame clones alone and is incomplete. The repertoire holds about 75,000 clones, about 83% seen once, with 0.5% to 0.6% in the top ten. About this clone: Antigen unknown.

Germline lookup yields CDR1 MDHEN and CDR2 SYDVKM. The V gene lost 6 bases and the J gene lost 6 bases, with 10 bases spanning the gap. This CDR3 is built from 12 residues. The source of this sequence is a human donor who had COVID-19. The chain joins TRBV28 to TRBJ2-3; D not certain. Sequenced here: CD4+ T cells from peripheral blood, sampled after recovery from COVID-19. The CDR3 DNA follows: TGTGCCAGCAGCAGTCCTTATGATACGCAGTATTTT. It codes for CASSSPYDTQYF. Supplemented by reference TRBV28 and TRBJ2-3, the full variable domain reads DVKVTQSSRYLVKRTGEKVFLECVQDMDHENMFWYRQDPGLGLRLIYFSYDVKMKEKGDIPEGYSVSREKKERFSLILESASTNQTSMYLCASSSPYDTQYFGPGTRLTVL.